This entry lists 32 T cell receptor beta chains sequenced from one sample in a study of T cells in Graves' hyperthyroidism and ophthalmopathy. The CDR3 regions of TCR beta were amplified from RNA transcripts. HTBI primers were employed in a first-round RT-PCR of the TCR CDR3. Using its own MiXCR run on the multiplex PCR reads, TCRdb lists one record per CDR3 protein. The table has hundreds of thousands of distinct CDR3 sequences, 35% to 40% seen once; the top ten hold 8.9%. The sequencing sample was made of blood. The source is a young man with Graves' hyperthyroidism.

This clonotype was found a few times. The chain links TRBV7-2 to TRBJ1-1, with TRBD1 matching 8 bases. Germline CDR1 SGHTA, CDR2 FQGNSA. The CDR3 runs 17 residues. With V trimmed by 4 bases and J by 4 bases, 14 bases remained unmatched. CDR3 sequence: CASSSRTGWGESTEAFF. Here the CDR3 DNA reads TGTGCCAGCAGCTCGCGGACAGGGTGGGGCGAGAGCACTGAAGCTTTCTTT.

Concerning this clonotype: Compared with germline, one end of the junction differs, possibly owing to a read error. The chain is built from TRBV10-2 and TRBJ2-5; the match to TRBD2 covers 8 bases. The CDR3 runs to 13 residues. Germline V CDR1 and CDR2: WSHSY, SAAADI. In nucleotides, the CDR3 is TGCGCCTGCAGTATGGCGGGAGGCGAGACCCAGTACTTC. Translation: CACSMAGGETQYF.

The CDR3 nucleotides are TGTGCCAGCAGCCAAGTTCCAGGGAAGGATCAAGCTTTCTTT. Translating gives CASSQVPGKDQAFF. The chain has TRBV7-2 and TRBJ1-1; a possible D gene is TRBD1 (5 bases). Germline loops: CDR1 SGHTA, CDR2 FQGNSA. V was clipped by 5 bases and J by 9 bases, with 19 bases between them. The CDR3 is made up of 14 amino acids.

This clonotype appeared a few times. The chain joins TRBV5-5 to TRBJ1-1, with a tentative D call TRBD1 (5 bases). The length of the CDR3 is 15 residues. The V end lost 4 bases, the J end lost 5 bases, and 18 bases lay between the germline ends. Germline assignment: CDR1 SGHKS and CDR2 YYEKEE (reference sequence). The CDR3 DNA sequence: TGTGCCAGCAGCCTTGGAGGGGCCCGAGGAACTGAAGCTTTCTTT. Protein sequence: CASSLGGARGTEAFF.

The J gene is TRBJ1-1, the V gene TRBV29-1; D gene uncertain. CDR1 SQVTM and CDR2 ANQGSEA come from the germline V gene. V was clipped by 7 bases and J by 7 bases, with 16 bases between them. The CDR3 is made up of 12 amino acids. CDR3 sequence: CSARRGVGEAFF. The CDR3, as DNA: TGCAGCGCCCGACGGGGAGTGGGTGAAGCTTTCTTT. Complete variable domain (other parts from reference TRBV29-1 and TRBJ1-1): SAVISQKPSRDICQRGTSLTIQCQVDSQVTMMFWYRQQPGQSLTLIATANQGSEATYESGFVIDKFPISRPNLTFSTLTVSNMSPEDSSIYLCSARRGVGEAFFGQGTRLTVV.

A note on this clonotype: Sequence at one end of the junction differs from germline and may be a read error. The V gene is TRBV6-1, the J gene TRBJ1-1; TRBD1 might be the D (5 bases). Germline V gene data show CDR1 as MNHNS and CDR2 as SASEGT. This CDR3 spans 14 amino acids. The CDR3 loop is CANSDLTASTEAFF. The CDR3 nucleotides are TGTGCCAACAGTGACCTGACAGCGAGCACTGAAGCTTTCTTT.

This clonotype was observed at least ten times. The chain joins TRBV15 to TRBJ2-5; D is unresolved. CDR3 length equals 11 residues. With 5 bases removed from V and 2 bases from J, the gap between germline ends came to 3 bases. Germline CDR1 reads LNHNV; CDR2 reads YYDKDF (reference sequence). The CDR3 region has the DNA TGTGCCACCAGCCTACAAGAGACCCAGTACTTC. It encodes CATSLQETQYF.

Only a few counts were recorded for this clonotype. The CDR3 reads CASSNGPPYEQYF. The CDR3 DNA is TGTGCCAGCAGCAACGGGCCCCCCTACGAGCAGTACTTC. V gene TRBV12-3 or TRBV12-4 combines with J gene TRBJ2-7; D remains ambiguous. The CDR3 has 13 amino acids. V gave up 6 bases and J gave up 2 bases, with 11 bases separating them.

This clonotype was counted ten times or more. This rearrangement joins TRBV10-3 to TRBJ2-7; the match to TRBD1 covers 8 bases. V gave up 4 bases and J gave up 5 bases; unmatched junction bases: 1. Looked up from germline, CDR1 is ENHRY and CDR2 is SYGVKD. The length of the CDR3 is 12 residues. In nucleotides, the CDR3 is TGTGCCATCAGTGGGACAGGGAACGAGCAGTACTTC. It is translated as CAISGTGNEQYF.

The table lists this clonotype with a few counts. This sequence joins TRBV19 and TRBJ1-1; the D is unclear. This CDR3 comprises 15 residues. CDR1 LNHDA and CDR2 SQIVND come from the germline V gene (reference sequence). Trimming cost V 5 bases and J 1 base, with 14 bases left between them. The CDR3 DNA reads TGTGCCAGTAGTCCTGACTCTTTCTCGAACACTGAAGCTTTCTTT. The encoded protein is CASSPDSFSNTEAFF.

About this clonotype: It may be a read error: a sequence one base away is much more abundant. The CDR3 region is CASSSPGEGRPQHF. CDR3 bases: TGTGCCAGCAGCTCACCAGGGGAAGGTCGGCCCCAGCATTTT. This sequence joins TRBV7-6 and TRBJ1-5; possible D gene TRBD1, 6 bases. Trimming took 4 bases from V and 9 from J, leaving 16 bases between them. CDR1 and CDR2 from the germline V gene are SGHVS and FNYEAQ. This CDR3 is built from 14 residues.

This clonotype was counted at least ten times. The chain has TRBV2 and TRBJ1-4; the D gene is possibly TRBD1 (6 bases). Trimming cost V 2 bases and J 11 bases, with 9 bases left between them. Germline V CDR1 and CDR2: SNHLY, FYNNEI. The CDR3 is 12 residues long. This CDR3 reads CASSERGGKLFF. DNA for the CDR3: TGTGCCAGCAGTGAAAGGGGGGGCAAACTGTTTTTT.

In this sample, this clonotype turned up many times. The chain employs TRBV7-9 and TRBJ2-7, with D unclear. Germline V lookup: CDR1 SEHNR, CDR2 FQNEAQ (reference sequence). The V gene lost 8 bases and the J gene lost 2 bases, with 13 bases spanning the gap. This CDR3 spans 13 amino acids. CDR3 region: CASDRYPTYEQYF. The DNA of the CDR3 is TGTGCCAGCGATCGGTACCCCACCTACGAGCAGTACTTC. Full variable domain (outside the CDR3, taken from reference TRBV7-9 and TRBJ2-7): DTGVSQNPRHKITKRGQNVTFRCDPISEHNRLYWYRQTLGQGPEFLTYFQNEAQLEKSRLLSDRFSAERPKGSFSTLEIQRTEQGDSAMYLCASDRYPTYEQYFGPGTRLTVT.

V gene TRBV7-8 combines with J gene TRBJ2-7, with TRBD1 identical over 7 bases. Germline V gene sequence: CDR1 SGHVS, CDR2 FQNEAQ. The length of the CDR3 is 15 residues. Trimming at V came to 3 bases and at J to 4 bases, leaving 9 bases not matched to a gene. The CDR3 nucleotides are TGTGCCAGCAGCTTTCAGACAGGGTCTAAGTACGAGCAGTACTTC. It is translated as CASSFQTGSKYEQYF. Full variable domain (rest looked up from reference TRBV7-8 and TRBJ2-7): GAGVSQSPRYKVAKRGQDVALRCDPISGHVSLFWYQQALGQGPEFLTYFQNEAQLDKSGLPSDRFFAERPEGSVSTLKIQRTQQEDSAVYLCASSFQTGSKYEQYFGPGTRLTVT.

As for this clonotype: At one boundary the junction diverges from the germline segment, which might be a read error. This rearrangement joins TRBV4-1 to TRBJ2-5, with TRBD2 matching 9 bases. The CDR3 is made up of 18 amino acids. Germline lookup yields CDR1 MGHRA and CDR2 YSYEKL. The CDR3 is CASSQDFGGGGHQETQYF. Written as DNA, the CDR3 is TGTGCCAGCAGCCAAGATTTTGGCGGGGGGGGGCACCAAGAGACCCAGTACTTC.

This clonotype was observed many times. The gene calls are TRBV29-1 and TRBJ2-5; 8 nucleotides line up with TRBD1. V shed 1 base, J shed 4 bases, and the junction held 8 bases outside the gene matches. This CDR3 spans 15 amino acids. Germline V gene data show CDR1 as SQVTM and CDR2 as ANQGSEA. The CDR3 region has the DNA TGCAGCGTTGAAGGCCTACCGGGACAGGCAGAGACCCAGTACTTC. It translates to CSVEGLPGQAETQYF. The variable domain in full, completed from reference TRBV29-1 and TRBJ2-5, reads SAVISQKPSRDICQRGTSLTIQCQVDSQVTMMFWYRQQPGQSLTLIATANQGSEATYESGFVIDKFPISRPNLTFSTLTVSNMSPEDSSIYLCSVEGLPGQAETQYFGPGTRLLVL.

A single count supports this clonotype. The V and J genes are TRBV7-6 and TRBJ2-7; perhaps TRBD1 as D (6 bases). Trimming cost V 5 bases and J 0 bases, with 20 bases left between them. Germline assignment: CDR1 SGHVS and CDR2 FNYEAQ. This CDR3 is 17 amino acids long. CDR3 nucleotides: TGTGCCAGCAGCAAACAGGGTTACGGGACGTACTCCTACGAGCAGTACTTC. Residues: CASSKQGYGTYSYEQYF.

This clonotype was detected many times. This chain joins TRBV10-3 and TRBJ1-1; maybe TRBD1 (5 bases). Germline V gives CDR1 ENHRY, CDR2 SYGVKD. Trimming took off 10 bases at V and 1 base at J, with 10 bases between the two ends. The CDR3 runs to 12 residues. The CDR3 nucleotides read TGTGCCACCGGGACGGAGAACACTGAAGCTTTCTTT. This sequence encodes CATGTENTEAFF.

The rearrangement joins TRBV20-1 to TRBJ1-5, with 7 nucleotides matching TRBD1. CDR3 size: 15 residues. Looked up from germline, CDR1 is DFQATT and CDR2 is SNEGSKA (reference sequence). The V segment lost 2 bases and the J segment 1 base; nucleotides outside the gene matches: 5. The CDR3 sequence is CSARSGTASNQPQHF. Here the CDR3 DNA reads TGCAGTGCTAGATCCGGGACAGCAAGCAATCAGCCCCAGCATTTT.

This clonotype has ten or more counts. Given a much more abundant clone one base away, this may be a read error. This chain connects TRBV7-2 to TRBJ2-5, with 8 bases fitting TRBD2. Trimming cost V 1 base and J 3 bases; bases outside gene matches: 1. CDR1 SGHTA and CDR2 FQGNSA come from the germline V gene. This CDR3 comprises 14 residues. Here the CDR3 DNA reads TGTGCCAGCAGCTTAGAACTAGCGGAAGAGACCCAGTACTTC. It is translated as CASSLELAEETQYF.

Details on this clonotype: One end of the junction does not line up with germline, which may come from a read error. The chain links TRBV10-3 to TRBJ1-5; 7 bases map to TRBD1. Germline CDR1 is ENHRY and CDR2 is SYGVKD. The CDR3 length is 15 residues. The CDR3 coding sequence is TGTGCCAGCAGTCGCAGGGGGTGGGCAGACCAGCCCCAGCATTTT. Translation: CASSRRGWADQPQHF.

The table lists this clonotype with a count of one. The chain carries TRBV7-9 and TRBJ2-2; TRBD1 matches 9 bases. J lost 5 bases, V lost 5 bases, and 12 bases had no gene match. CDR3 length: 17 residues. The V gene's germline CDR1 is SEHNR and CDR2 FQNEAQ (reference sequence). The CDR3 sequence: CASSPGQGVVVTGELFF. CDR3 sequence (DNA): TGTGCCAGCAGCCCGGGACAGGGCGTCGTCGTGACCGGGGAGCTGTTTTTT.

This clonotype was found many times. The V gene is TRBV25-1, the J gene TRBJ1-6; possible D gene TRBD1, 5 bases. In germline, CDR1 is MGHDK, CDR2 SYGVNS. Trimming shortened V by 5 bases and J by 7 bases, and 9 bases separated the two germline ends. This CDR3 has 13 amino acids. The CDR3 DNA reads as TGTGCCAGCAGTCAAGGGACCAATTCACCCCTCCACTTT. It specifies CASSQGTNSPLHF.

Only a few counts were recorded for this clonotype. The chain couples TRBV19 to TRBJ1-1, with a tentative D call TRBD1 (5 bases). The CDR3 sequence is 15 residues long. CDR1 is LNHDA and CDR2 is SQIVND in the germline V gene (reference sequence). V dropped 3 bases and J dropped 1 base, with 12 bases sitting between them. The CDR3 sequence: CASSMPGLWNTEAFF. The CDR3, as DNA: TGTGCCAGTAGTATGCCGGGACTTTGGAACACTGAAGCTTTCTTT.

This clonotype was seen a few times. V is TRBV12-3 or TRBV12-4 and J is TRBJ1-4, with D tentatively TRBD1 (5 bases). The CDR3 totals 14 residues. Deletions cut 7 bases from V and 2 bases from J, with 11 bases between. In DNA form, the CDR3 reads TGTGCCAGCAACCCCGGGGGTACTAATGAAAAACTGTTTTTT. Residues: CASNPGGTNEKLFF.

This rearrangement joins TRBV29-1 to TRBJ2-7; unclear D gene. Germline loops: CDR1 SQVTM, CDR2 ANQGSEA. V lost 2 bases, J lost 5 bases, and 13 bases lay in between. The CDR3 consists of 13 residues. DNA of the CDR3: TGCAGCGTTGAACGCGGAATAGAGGACGAGCAGTACTTC. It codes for CSVERGIEDEQYF.

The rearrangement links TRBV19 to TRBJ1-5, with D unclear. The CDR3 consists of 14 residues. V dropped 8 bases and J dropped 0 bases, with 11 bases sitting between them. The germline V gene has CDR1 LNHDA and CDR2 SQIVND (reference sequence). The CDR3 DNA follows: TGTGCCAGTGGTAGAACGAATAGCAATCAGCCCCAGCATTTT. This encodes CASGRTNSNQPQHF.

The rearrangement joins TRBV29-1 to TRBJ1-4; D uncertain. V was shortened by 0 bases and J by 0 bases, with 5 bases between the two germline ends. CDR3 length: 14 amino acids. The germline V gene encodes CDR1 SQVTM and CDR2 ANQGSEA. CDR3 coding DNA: TGCAGCGTTGAAGATAGCACAACTAATGAAAAACTGTTTTTT. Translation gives CSVEDSTTNEKLFF.

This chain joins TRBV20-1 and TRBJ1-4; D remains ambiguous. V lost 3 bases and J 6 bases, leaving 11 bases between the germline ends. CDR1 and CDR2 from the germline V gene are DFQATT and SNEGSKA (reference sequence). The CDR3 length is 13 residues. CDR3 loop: CSARLDGDEKLFF. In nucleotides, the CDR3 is TGCAGTGCTAGGTTGGATGGGGATGAAAAACTGTTTTTT.

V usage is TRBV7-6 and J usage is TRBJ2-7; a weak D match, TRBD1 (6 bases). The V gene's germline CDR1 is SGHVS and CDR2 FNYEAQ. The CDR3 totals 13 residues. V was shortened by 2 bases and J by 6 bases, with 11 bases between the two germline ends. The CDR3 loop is CASSLLGQSEQYF. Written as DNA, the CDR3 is TGTGCCAGCAGCTTATTAGGACAGTCCGAGCAGTACTTC.

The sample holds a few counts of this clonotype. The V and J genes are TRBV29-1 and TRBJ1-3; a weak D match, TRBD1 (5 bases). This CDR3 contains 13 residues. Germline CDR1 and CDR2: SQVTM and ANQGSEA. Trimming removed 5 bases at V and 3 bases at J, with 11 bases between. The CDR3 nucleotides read TGCAGCGTTTGGACAAATGATGGAAACACCATATATTTT. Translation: CSVWTNDGNTIYF.

This chain's CDR3 is CASSQDKRAGELFF. The CDR3 DNA sequence: TGCGCCAGCAGCCAAGATAAAAGGGCCGGGGAGCTGTTTTTT. The chain uses TRBV4-3 and TRBJ2-2; unclear D gene. This CDR3 comprises 14 residues. Germline CDR1 is LGHNA and CDR2 is YSLEER. Between the trimmed V and J ends, which lost 0 bases and 6 bases, there was a span of 8 bases.